What follows is one T cell receptor (beta chain) and its context. The record originates from a study of technical replicates of blood from a few donors. V lost 4 bases and J lost 3, with 12 bases in between. The length of the CDR3 is 14 residues. CDR1 and CDR2 (germline): MNHNS, SASEGT. Clones were sequenced by immunoSEQ multiplex PCR, and TCRdb holds only the in-frame ones, with some missing. The top ten hold around 4.4% of the sample, which has fewer than 80,000 clones, approximately 89% seen once. Input material: PBMCs. This receptor was identified in a human donor in good health. Some clones in this sample may be carry-over from other donors' samples. The rearrangement uses TRBV6-1 and TRBJ1-1, with D perhaps TRBD1 (5 bases). CDR3 amino acids: CASSVVGGYTEAFF. In DNA, the CDR3 is TGTGCCAGCAGTGTGGTGGGGGGGTACACTGAAGCTTTCTTT.